This is a list of T cell receptor beta chains from one sample in a study of blood T cell repertoires in COVID-19. Here immunoSEQ multiplex PCR was the method, and the copy in TCRdb shows in-frame clones only, minus some. Among over 350,000 clones listed, roughly 92% were seen once. Input material: PBMCs or T cells enriched from blood (not recorded which). The source is a woman aged 40 to 55 who had been exposed to COVID-19. CDR3s include the opening cysteine and the closing phenylalanine or tryptophan. D genes are given only for firm matches. Size is omitted from some rows. Given values are once, few, many or a class for expanded clones.

J	D	size	V	DNA	CDR3
TRBJ1-2	TRBD1	NA	TRBV5-5	TGTGCCAGCAGCTTGGCCAGGACAGGGGGCGGCTACACCTTC	CASSLARTGGGYTF
TRBJ2-2	TRBD1	once	TRBV19	TGTGCCAGTACCGACAGACCAGGGGGCAGTGGGACCGGGGAGCTGTTTTTT	CASTDRPGGSGTGELFF
TRBJ2-1	NA	NA	TRBV3-1/TRBV3-2	TGTGCCAGCAGCCAAGATGTGGGAGGAGGATCCTACAATGAGCAGTTCTTC	CASSQDVGGGSYNEQFF
TRBJ1-6	TRBD1	NA	TRBV18	TGTGCCAGCTCACCCTTAGAGAGGACAGGGAAGAATAATTCACCCCTCCACTTT	CASSPLERTGKNNSPLHF
TRBJ1-1	TRBD1	NA	TRBV19	TGTGCCAGTAGTATAACAGGGGGGACTGAAGCTTTCTTT	CASSITGGTEAFF
TRBJ1-2	TRBD1	NA	TRBV9	TGTGCCAGCAGCCCTGGGACAGGGGTCGACTATGGCTACACCTTC	CASSPGTGVDYGYTF
TRBJ1-3	NA	once	TRBV12-3/TRBV12-4	TGTGCCAGCAGTTTGGGGGGTGGTGGCACCATATATTTT	CASSLGGGGTIYF
TRBJ2-7	TRBD1	NA	TRBV24-1	TGTGCCACCAGTGATCCCGCGGGACAGGGGATCCACGAGCAGTACTTC	CATSDPAGQGIHEQYF
TRBJ1-4	NA	NA	TRBV5-1	TGCGCCAGCAGTCTTGGGGGGGCGAGTGAAAAACTGTTTTTT	CASSLGGASEKLFF
TRBJ1-2	NA	NA	TRBV10-2	TGCGCCAGCAGTGAGTCGTGGGCGGGGGGTAGGTATGGCTACACCTTC	CASSESWAGGRYGYTF
TRBJ1-1	NA	NA	TRBV29-1	TGCAGCGTAATACAGGGAGACACTGAAGCTTTCTTT	CSVIQGDTEAFF
TRBJ2-1	NA	NA	TRBV6-4	TGTGCCAGCAGTAGGGCAGGGGACTACAATGAGCAGTTCTTC	CASSRAGDYNEQFF
TRBJ2-3	TRBD2	NA	TRBV5-1	TGCGCCAGCAGCTCCTGGACTAGCGGGGGGCAAGATACGCAGTATTTT	CASSSWTSGGQDTQYF
TRBJ2-2	NA	NA	TRBV19	TGTGCCAGTAGTTTGGGGGGGAACACCGGGGAGCTGTTTTTT	CASSLGGNTGELFF
TRBJ2-1	NA	NA	TRBV24-1	TGTGCCACCTCGTTGTGGGTGGGGGGACTTGGCAATGAGCAGTTCTTC	CATSLWVGGLGNEQFF
TRBJ1-2	TRBD1	NA	TRBV5-4	TGTGCCAGCAGCCCCCCGACAGGGGGCAAATATGGCTACACCTTC	CASSPPTGGKYGYTF
TRBJ1-5	NA	once	TRBV24-1	TGTGCCACCAGTGATTCCAGGGGATATAGCAATCAGCCCCAGCATTTT	CATSDSRGYSNQPQHF
TRBJ1-4	NA	NA	TRBV6-5	TGTGCCAGCAGTTATTCACAGAGTGCTCCAAAACTGTTTTTT	CASSYSQSAPKLFF
TRBJ1-2	NA	NA	TRBV29-1	TGCAGCGTTGGAGGGAATGGCTACACCTTC	CSVGGNGYTF
TRBJ1-6	NA	NA	TRBV4-3	TGCGCCAGCAGCTCACGAAGGACAGAGAGCTCCTATAATTCACCCCTCCACTTT	CASSSRRTESSYNSPLHF
TRBJ1-4	NA	NA	TRBV19	TGTGCCAGTAGTTTCACCCAAACTGGAGGTGAAAAACTGTTTTTT	CASSFTQTGGEKLFF
TRBJ1-3	NA	NA	TRBV30	TGTGCCTGGAGTGTACGACTGACAGACCGCTCTGGAAACACCATATATTTT	CAWSVRLTDRSGNTIYF
TRBJ2-7	NA	NA	TRBV18	TGTGCCAGCTCACCATCTACAGACTCCTACGAGCAGTACTTC	CASSPSTDSYEQYF
TRBJ2-7	NA	NA	TRBV6-5	TGTGCCAGCAGCCGAACGCAATCTGGGCACAACGAGCAGTACTTC	CASSRTQSGHNEQYF
TRBJ2-7	NA	NA	TRBV5-4	TGTGCCAGCAGCTTGTCCCGGGACTACGAGCAGTACTTC	CASSLSRDYEQYF
TRBJ2-3	TRBD2	NA	TRBV5-6	TGTGCCAGCAGCTTGTACCGACTAGCGGGGCTCCATACGCAGTATTTT	CASSLYRLAGLHTQYF
TRBJ1-2	NA	NA	TRBV21-1	TGTGCCAGCAGCCTTGAGGCAGGGGCGCGTGGCTACACCTTC	CASSLEAGARGYTF
TRBJ2-1	NA	NA	TRBV27	TGTGCCACCAGGGGGGCAGCGGACTCCTACAATGAGCAGTTCTTC	CATRGAADSYNEQFF
TRBJ2-7	TRBD2	NA	TRBV5-1	TGCGCCAGCAGCCAAAACAGGCTAGCGGGGGCCTACGAGCAGTACTTC	CASSQNRLAGAYEQYF
TRBJ2-7	TRBD2	NA	TRBV5-1	TGCGCCAGCAGCTTGGGTACTAGCGGGAGGGCCCCGAGCTCCTACGAGCAGTACTTC	CASSLGTSGRAPSSYEQYF
TRBJ2-7	TRBD2	NA	TRBV27	TGTGCCAGCAGTTTAGGGACTAGCGCCGACGAGCAGTACTTC	CASSLGTSADEQYF